This T cell receptor (beta chain) was identified in a study of blood T cell repertoires in COVID-19. Turning to the study itself: The United States, Italy and Spain supplied acute and convalescent COVID-19 samples.

Libraries were prepared by immunoSEQ multiplex PCR; TCRdb keeps only in-frame clonotypes and omits some of them. The table lists fewer than 350,000 clones, around 81% of them singletons, with around 2.9% in the top ten. This CDR3 is built from 14 residues. V lost 4 bases and J lost 7; bases outside the gene matches: 9. CDR1 and CDR2 from the germline V gene are MGHDK and SYGVNS. The chain is built from TRBV25-1 and TRBJ1-2; 7 positions agree with TRBD1. Sequenced material: peripheral blood. The origin of this receptor is a woman in her sixties or seventies with active or convalescent COVID-19. CDR3 sequence (DNA): TGTGCCAGCAGTGGGAGAGGGGGCATTAGTGGCTACACCTTC. Protein product: CASSGRGGISGYTF.